The 17 T cell receptor beta chains in this list originate from one sample, sequenced in a study of graft-versus-host responses after intestinal transplantation (dated by TCRdb to the early 2020s). Read against the paper, the sample's time point label means: cells obtained before transplantation from donor or recipient. Libraries were constructed by the immunoSEQ multiplex PCR assay. TCRdb obtained this table from immuneACCESS and retained in-frame rearrangements with V and J assigned. These tables miss some clones; where compared with another copy, unresolved V genes account for less than half of the shortfall, and the remainder is unexplained. This sample has tens of thousands of clones in its table, and 70% to 90% of those were observed once. 0.55% to 0.8% of the sample is held by the ten biggest clonotypes. These receptors have no identified antigens. The specimen was unstimulated CD4+ T cells sorted from spleen or lymph node cells, collected before transplant. The receptors here all came from a human donor who was the organ donor for an intestinal transplant.

The chain combines TRBV27 with TRBJ1-1; tentative D call: TRBD1 (6 bases). The germline V and J ends were trimmed by 2 bases and 4 bases, with 23 bases remaining between them. The CDR3 has 18 residues. From germline, CDR1 is MNHEY and CDR2 SMNVEV (reference sequence). This CDR3 is CASSLRGFRTASGTEAFF. In DNA, the CDR3 is TGTGCCAGCAGTTTAAGGGGATTTCGGACAGCGTCCGGCACTGAAGCTTTCTTT.

The sample holds one count of this clone. The rearrangement joins TRBV15 to TRBJ2-4; 7 nucleotides align to TRBD2. After removal of 2 bases from V and 16 bases from J, the junction contained 11 bases not matched to a gene. The CDR3 covers 13 residues. The V gene's germline CDR1 is LNHNV and CDR2 YYDKDF (reference sequence). The CDR3 DNA sequence: TGTGCCACCAGCAGACCGCACTCTAGCGGTATATACTTC. This codes for CATSRPHSSGIYF.

This chain uses TRBV7-6 with TRBJ2-1, with D hard to call. The CDR3 has 14 amino acids. Trimming took off 1 base at V and 7 bases at J, with 11 bases between the two ends. In germline, CDR1 is SGHVS, CDR2 FNYEAQ. CDR3 sequence: CASSLGVPLNEQFF. The CDR3 bases are TGTGCCAGCAGCTTAGGCGTCCCCCTGAATGAGCAGTTCTTC. Drawing the rest from reference TRBV7-6 and TRBJ2-1, the complete variable domain is GAGVSQSPRYKVTKRGQDVALRCDPISGHVSLYWYRQALGQGPEFLTYFNYEAQQDKSGLPNDRFSAERPEGSISTLTIQRTEQRDSAMYRCASSLGVPLNEQFFGPGTRLTVL.

The chain carries TRBV6-5 and TRBJ1-4, with a tentative D call TRBD1 (5 bases). Germline lookup yields CDR1 MNHEY and CDR2 SVGAGI. The CDR3 is 13 residues long. Trimming took 4 bases from V and 7 from J, leaving 10 bases between them. Here the CDR3 DNA reads TGTGCCAGCAGTTCCGTGGGGGGTGAAAAACTGTTTTTT. Its translation is CASSSVGGEKLFF.

The sample holds a few counts of this clone. V and J are TRBV4-1 and TRBJ1-2, with TRBD1 as a possible D gene (5 bases). This CDR3 is built from 11 residues. CDR1 and CDR2 (germline): MGHRA, YSYEKL. V shed 4 bases and J shed 5 bases, with 5 bases lying between them. CDR3 in amino acids: CASSPGYGYTF. CDR3 bases: TGCGCCAGCAGCCCAGGGTATGGCTACACCTTC.

The genes are TRBV4-3 and TRBJ1-4; 12 bases align to TRBD1. Germline loops: CDR1 LGHNA, CDR2 YSLEER. The CDR3 is 22 amino acids. V trimming: 1 base; J trimming: 0 bases; junction bases outside the gene matches: 15. CDR3 amino acids: CASSQAPSGGTGGPSTNEKLFF. CDR3 DNA: TGCGCCAGCAGCCAAGCCCCCTCCGGAGGGACAGGGGGCCCCTCAACTAATGAAAAACTGTTTTTT.

The chain uses TRBV5-1 and TRBJ1-1; a possible D gene is TRBD1 (6 bases). This CDR3 region has 14 residues. Trimming removed 4 bases from V and 3 bases from J, with 13 bases in between. Germline CDR1 SGHRS, CDR2 YFSETQ. The DNA of the CDR3 is TGCGCCAGCAGCCCAGGGGTGAGGGACACTGAAGCTTTCTTT. As protein: CASSPGVRDTEAFF.

The rearrangement joins TRBV5-1 to TRBJ2-1, with 11 bases lining up with TRBD2. Germline values: CDR1 SGHRS, CDR2 YFSETQ. Losses at the gene ends were 3 bases for V and 1 base for J; bases not matched to a gene: 3. The CDR3 contains 16 residues. CDR3 in DNA: TGCGCCAGCAGCTGGGGGACTAGCGGATCCTACAATGAGCAGTTCTTC. Translating it yields CASSWGTSGSYNEQFF.

The CDR3 sequence: CASSPTTGGGYEQYF. The DNA for the CDR3 is TGTGCCAGCTCACCAACGACAGGGGGGGGCTACGAGCAGTACTTC. The V gene is TRBV18, the J gene TRBJ2-7, with 9 bases fitting TRBD1. The J segment lost 3 bases and the V segment lost 2 bases, leaving 5 bases of the junction unmatched. There are 15 residues in the CDR3. Germline V gives CDR1 KGHSH, CDR2 LQKENI.

This clone was picked up one time. Written as DNA, the CDR3 is TGTGCCAGCAGCCTCCGAGTTTCGTACCAAGAGACCCAGTACTTC. This gives the protein CASSLRVSYQETQYF. V is TRBV7-9 and J is TRBJ2-5, with D uncertain. Trimming cost V 5 bases and J 0 bases, with 13 bases left between them. The CDR3 is 15 amino acids. The germline gives CDR1 SEHNR, CDR2 FQNEAQ (reference sequence).

The rearrangement uses TRBV7-2 and TRBJ2-7; 7 positions match TRBD1. The V segment lost 5 bases and the J segment 2 bases; nucleotides outside the gene matches: 6. The CDR3 loop spans 14 amino acids. Germline CDR1 is SGHTA and CDR2 is FQGNSA. CDR3 coding DNA: TGTGCCAGCAGCGACAGGGTTAACCCCTACGAGCAGTACTTC. Residues: CASSDRVNPYEQYF.

This rearrangement joins TRBV21-1 to TRBJ1-1; TRBD1 was called by the table and not checked on the DNA. TRBV21-1 is classified as a pseudogene. The CDR3 sequence is 14 residues long. CDR3 nucleotide sequence: TGTGCCAGCAGCAAAGCGCTCCAGGGCGATTGGGCTTTCTTT. This translates into CASSKALQGDWAFF.

This chain links TRBV9 with TRBJ1-1, with 9 nucleotides matching TRBD1. CDR1 and CDR2 (germline): SGDLS, YYNGEE. Unmatched junction bases numbered 7, after V lost 4 bases and J lost 0 bases. This CDR3 is 16 amino acids long. CDR3 amino acids: CASSSGQGGMNTEAFF. Written as DNA, the CDR3 is TGTGCCAGCAGCTCGGGACAGGGAGGTATGAACACTGAAGCTTTCTTT.

The chain employs TRBV6-1 and TRBJ1-2; a weak D match, TRBD1 (6 bases). The CDR3 length is 13 residues. Trimming took 2 bases from V and 4 from J, leaving 8 bases between them. The germline V gene has CDR1 MNHNS and CDR2 SASEGT. The CDR3 coding sequence is TGTGCCAGCAGTGAAAGGACAGTCTATGGCTACACCTTC. Its translation is CASSERTVYGYTF.

V gene TRBV19 combines with J gene TRBJ2-7; the match to TRBD2 covers 12 bases. Germline CDR1 is LNHDA and CDR2 is SQIVND (reference sequence). The CDR3 consists of 15 residues. V gave up 5 bases and J gave up 3 bases; unmatched junction bases: 5. The CDR3 sequence: CASSWTSGNIYEQYF. The CDR3 bases are TGTGCCAGTAGTTGGACTAGCGGGAATATCTACGAGCAGTACTTC. The full variable domain, its missing parts supplied by reference TRBV19 and TRBJ2-7, is DGGITQSPKYLFRKEGQNVTLSCEQNLNHDAMYWYRQDPGQGLRLIYYSQIVNDFQKGDIAEGYSVSREKKESFPLTVTSAQKNPTAFYLCASSWTSGNIYEQYFGPGTRLTVT.

The chain combines TRBV11-2 with TRBJ2-3; unclear D gene. Germline V gene data show CDR1 as SGHAT and CDR2 as FQNNGV. The V end lost 1 base, the J end lost 0 bases, and 11 bases lay between the germline ends. The CDR3 totals 16 residues. CDR3 protein: CASSLGYSPSTDTQYF. CDR3 bases: TGTGCCAGCAGCTTAGGGTACTCCCCTAGCACAGATACGCAGTATTTT.

This rearrangement joins TRBV5-4 to TRBJ2-1, with 9 positions matching TRBD2. V lost 4 bases to trimming and J lost 8 bases; unmatched junction nucleotides: 16. Germline V gives CDR1 SGHNT, CDR2 YYREEE (reference sequence). The CDR3 totals 17 residues. The CDR3 sequence: CASSPMTLASGTDEQFF. The CDR3 nucleotides read TGTGCCAGCAGCCCTATGACGCTGGCTAGCGGGACTGATGAGCAGTTCTTC.